Described below is a single T cell receptor beta chain sequence and its context. Other DNA sequences within the sample encode an identical CDR3. These data come from a study of blood T cell repertoires in COVID-19. For the study at large: Acute-phase and convalescent COVID-19 samples originated in the United States, Italy and Spain.

CDR1 and CDR2 from the germline V gene are MNHEY and SMNVEV (reference sequence). The CDR3 runs 14 residues. V lost 6 bases and J lost 0, with 10 bases in between. Enrolled during active infection, Seattle patients were then followed longitudinally. In the authors' workflow: Scientists estimated how many nucleated cells there were by amplifying reference gene primers. TCRdb's copy holds only in-frame clones and misses some; the assay was immunoSEQ multiplex PCR. The V and J calls and clone size were taken over from that table, and D and trimming were inferred from the DNA. The sample contains about 310,000 clones, 90% of which appear only once.

The J gene is TRBJ2-3, the V gene TRBV27, with D perhaps TRBD1 (6 bases). The TCR originated in a woman aged 40 to 50 with COVID-19, enrolled during active disease. What was sequenced was peripheral blood. The CDR3 DNA sequence: TGTGCCAGCAGCGACAGGAGCAGCACAGATACGCAGTATTTT. Its translation: CASSDRSSTDTQYF.